Below are 10 T cell receptor beta chains sequenced from a single sample in a study of PD-L1 blockade in urothelial cancer. This sample's time point: pretreatment peripheral blood. The data were produced by immunoSEQ multiplex PCR, yet TCRdb's version contains in-frame clones alone and is incomplete. Of approximately 79,000 clones in the sample, around four fifths were seen once. Sample: PBMCs, taken around atezolizumab (anti-PD-L1) treatment. The receptors derive from a man aged 40-49 years with urothelial cancer.

The CDR3 sequence is CAGTGGAYGYTF. The CDR3 bases are TGTGCCGGCACAGGGGGCGCCTATGGCTACACCTTC. The chain has TRBV30 and TRBJ1-2; 9 nucleotides match TRBD1. CDR3 length equals 12 residues. The germline gives CDR1 GTSNPN, CDR2 SVGIG (reference sequence). The junction had 5 bases not matched to a gene; V was cut back by 8 bases and J by 4 bases. The full variable domain, rest sourced from reference TRBV30 and TRBJ1-2, is SQTIHQWPATLVQPVGSPLSLECTVEGTSNPNLYWYRQAAGRGLQLLFYSVGIGQISSEVPQNLSASRPQDRQFILSSKKLLLSDSGFYLCAGTGGAYGYTFGSGTRLTVV.

The chain combines TRBV5-4 with TRBJ1-2; TRBD1 is a possible D gene (5 bases). Germline-derived CDR1 and CDR2 are SGHNT and YYREEE (reference sequence). The CDR3 is 15 residues long. The V end lost 0 bases, the J end lost 4 bases, and 13 bases lay between the germline ends. The CDR3 nucleotides read TGTGCCAGCAGCTTGGTTGGGGGACTGGCCTATGGCTACACCTTC. Protein: CASSLVGGLAYGYTF.

The gene calls are TRBV27 and TRBJ1-1; D possibly corresponds to TRBD1 (5 bases). CDR3 length: 14 residues. CDR1 and CDR2 from the germline V gene are MNHEY and SMNVEV (reference sequence). V lost 3 bases to trimming and J lost 2 bases, with 10 bases between them. DNA for the CDR3: TGTGCCAGCAGTTTTGGGGGGTTTAACACTGAAGCTTTCTTT. Protein: CASSFGGFNTEAFF.

V and J are TRBV9 and TRBJ2-5; 11 bases line up with TRBD2. Germline V gene lookup returns CDR1 SGDLS and CDR2 YYNGEE. The CDR3 has 19 residues. V lost 2 bases and J lost 5; bases outside the gene matches: 17. This chain's CDR3 is CASSVGSGTSGRGSETQYF. For the CDR3, the DNA is TGTGCCAGCAGCGTTGGCAGTGGGACTAGCGGAAGGGGGTCTGAGACCCAGTACTTC.

The J gene is TRBJ2-7, the V gene TRBV11-2; 10 bases agree with TRBD2. Trimming at V came to 4 bases and at J to 2 bases, leaving 5 bases not matched to a gene. The CDR3 is 15 residues long. Per the germline V gene, CDR1 is SGHAT and CDR2 is FQNNGV. The CDR3 spells CASSSLAGGAYEQYF. The CDR3 DNA reads as TGTGCCAGCAGCTCGTTAGCGGGAGGAGCCTACGAGCAGTACTTC.

This clone was found a few times. V gene TRBV28 combines with J gene TRBJ1-1; D remains ambiguous. Germline values: CDR1 MDHEN, CDR2 SYDVKM. The CDR3 consists of 15 residues. V lost 6 bases and J 3 bases, leaving 17 bases between the germline ends. CDR3 nucleotides: TGTGCCAGCAGCTACTTTTGGGAGGCCGACACTGAAGCTTTCTTT. Translation: CASSYFWEADTEAFF. Combining the CDR3 with reference TRBV28 and TRBJ1-1 gives the whole variable domain DVKVTQSSRYLVKRTGEKVFLECVQDMDHENMFWYRQDPGLGLRLIYFSYDVKMKEKGDIPEGYSVSREKKERFSLILESASTNQTSMYLCASSYFWEADTEAFFGQGTRLTVV.

The V gene is TRBV10-3, the J gene TRBJ1-3; maybe TRBD1 (5 bases). The V and J ends lost 2 bases and 0 bases respectively, with 8 bases between them. This CDR3 has 15 residues. CDR1 is ENHRY and CDR2 is SYGVKD in the germline V gene. The CDR3 loop is CAISESGGSGNTIYF. The CDR3 coding sequence is TGTGCCATCAGTGAGAGCGGGGGCTCTGGAAACACCATATATTTT.

This chain joins TRBV18 and TRBJ2-5, with D possibly TRBD1 on 6 matching bases. Germline loops: CDR1 KGHSH, CDR2 LQKENI. CDR3 length: 15 residues. V was trimmed by 6 bases and J by 5 bases, leaving 19 bases between them. The CDR3 sequence is CASSPAPGQGETQYF. In nucleotides, the CDR3 is TGTGCCAGCTCTCCCGCCCCTGGCCAGGGGGAGACCCAGTACTTC.

This clone was seen more than once but under ten times. The gene calls are TRBV7-9 and TRBJ1-1, with D perhaps matching TRBD1 (5 bases). CDR1 SEHNR and CDR2 FQNEAQ come from the germline V gene (reference sequence). The ends were cut back, 0 bases at V and 11 bases at J, with 13 bases in the middle. CDR3 length: 13 amino acids. CDR3 nucleotides: TGTGCCAGCAGCTTAGCGGGGGAGGGCCCGGCTTTCTTT. Protein: CASSLAGEGPAFF.

V is TRBV28 and J is TRBJ1-1, with D unclear. The germline V and J ends were trimmed by 5 bases and 7 bases, with 11 bases remaining between them. The CDR3 has 12 amino acids. The germline CDR1 and CDR2 sequences are MDHEN and SYDVKM. Here the CDR3 reads CASSPGVLEAFF. The CDR3 nucleotides are TGTGCCAGCAGTCCTGGAGTTCTTGAAGCTTTCTTT.